This TCR beta chain was documented in a study of T-cell reconstitution after alpha-beta-depleted transplantation in children. Unique molecular identifiers featured in how the TCRbeta library was prepared. TCRdb independently ran MiXCR on the PCR reads; one entry per CDR3 protein. This sample has 500,000 to 600,000 distinct CDR3 sequences; about 17% occur once, and the top ten carry 3% to 3.5%. Trimming left V 0 bases short and J 7 bases short, with 11 bases between. In germline, CDR1 is SGHRS, CDR2 YFSETQ. This CDR3 spans 13 amino acids. The genes are TRBV5-1 and TRBJ2-7; possibly TRBD1 for D (6 bases). The sequences come from PBMCs from the stem cell graft donor, collected from the stem cell graft. The source is a human donor who donated a stem cell graft to a child with acute lymphoblastic leukemia. CDR3 loop: CASSLEQGIEQYF. In DNA form, the CDR3 reads TGCGCCAGCAGCTTGGAACAGGGAATAGAGCAGTACTTC.